A single sample gave rise to the 27 T cell receptor beta chains below, sequenced in a study of blood T cells in healthy people across ages. Alongside a J-beta primer mix, a sample-barcoded 5' primer served in a second PCR lasting 7 to 11 cycles. Each CDR3 protein gets one entry after TCRdb re-called the 5' RACE reads with MiXCR. The sample yields about 1 million distinct CDR3 sequences, around 43% seen once. The sample comprised blood. The receptors were gathered from a woman in her fifties or sixties in good health.

The chain has TRBV2 and TRBJ2-1; 10 positions agree with TRBD2. The CDR3 totals 15 residues. The ends lost 8 bases at V and 7 bases at J; junction bases unmatched: 11. The germline gives CDR1 SNHLY, CDR2 FYNNEI. The CDR3 DNA reads TGTGCCAGCGTACCCACTAGCGGGATAGTGAATGAGCAGTTCTTC. This gives the protein CASVPTSGIVNEQFF.

The chain joins TRBV5-1 to TRBJ2-7, with D unresolved. Germline V gene data show CDR1 as SGHRS and CDR2 as YFSETQ. V shed 0 bases and J shed 5 bases, with 12 bases lying between them. The CDR3 spans 14 residues. The CDR3: CASSLDRPTDEQYF. Here the CDR3 DNA reads TGCGCCAGCAGCTTGGACAGACCGACCGACGAGCAGTACTTC.

This clonotype was detected only a few times. The V call is TRBV6-2 or TRBV6-3, the J call TRBJ2-5; D perhaps matches TRBD2 (6 bases). There are 16 residues in the CDR3. Germline V gene data show CDR1 as MNHEY and CDR2 as SVGEGT. Trimming pared 2 bases from V and 2 bases from J, leaving 15 bases between. CDR3 in amino acids: CASSYKREAEQETQYF. Here the CDR3 DNA reads TGTGCCAGCAGTTACAAGAGGGAGGCGGAGCAAGAGACCCAGTACTTC.

In this sample, this clonotype turned up a few times. The rearrangement joins TRBV28 to TRBJ2-7; 15 nucleotides agree with TRBD2. CDR1 and CDR2 from the germline V gene are MDHEN and SYDVKM. Losses at the gene ends were 8 bases for V and 4 bases for J; bases not matched to a gene: 18. The CDR3 contains 19 residues. CDR3 sequence (DNA): TGTGCCAGCCTTCAGGCCGGGACTAGCGGGAGGAAGAGGGCTTACGAGCAGTACTTC. Amino acids: CASLQAGTSGRKRAYEQYF.

This clonotype occurred a few times. The chain combines TRBV6-4 with TRBJ1-5; 12 bases are shared with TRBD1. V lost 5 bases, J lost 7 bases, and 12 bases stayed unmatched. The CDR3 runs 17 residues. Germline assignment: CDR1 MRHNA and CDR2 SNTAGT. CDR3 sequence (DNA): TGTGCCAGCAGTCAAAACCGGGACAGGGGGCTCGGGCAGCCCCAGCATTTT. Encoded protein: CASSQNRDRGLGQPQHF.

The chain has TRBV10-1 and TRBJ2-1; TRBD1 aligns across 7 bases. V shed 2 bases, J shed 8 bases, and the junction held 12 bases outside the gene matches. This CDR3 is 16 amino acids long. Germline V gives CDR1 WNHNN, CDR2 SYGVQD (reference sequence). CDR3 sequence reads: CASSEGRQGAYDEQFF. The CDR3 DNA follows: TGCGCCAGCAGTGAGGGCCGACAGGGAGCTTACGATGAGCAGTTCTTC.

The J gene is TRBJ2-2, the V gene TRBV6-6; 9 bases are shared with TRBD2. Germline V gene sequence: CDR1 MNHNY, CDR2 SVGAGI (reference sequence). The CDR3 is made up of 15 amino acids. V lost 5 bases and J lost 5; bases outside the gene matches: 6. CDR3 loop: CASSGGTSLTGELFF. The CDR3 bases are TGTGCCAGCAGTGGAGGGACTAGCCTAACCGGGGAGCTGTTTTTT.

The chain links TRBV6-1 to TRBJ2-1; 7 positions agree with TRBD2. CDR1 is MNHNS and CDR2 is SASEGT in the germline V gene. The CDR3 sequence is 15 residues long. The ends lost 5 bases at V and 1 base at J; junction bases unmatched: 5. The CDR3: CASSPEAGSYNEQFF. The CDR3 coding sequence is TGTGCCAGCAGTCCCGAAGCGGGATCCTACAATGAGCAGTTCTTC.

The chain joins TRBV13 to TRBJ2-5, with D possibly TRBD2 on 6 matching bases. Trimming removed 4 bases from V and 11 bases from J, with 23 bases in between. The CDR3 is 15 amino acids. CDR1 PRHDT and CDR2 FYEKMQ come from the germline V gene (reference sequence). The CDR3 nucleotides read TGTGCCAGCAGCTCCGGGACTGGCGGAAACAATGAGCAGTACTTC. Protein sequence: CASSSGTGGNNEQYF.

This chain joins TRBV7-9 and TRBJ2-5, with D perhaps assigned TRBD1 or TRBD2 (5 bases each). CDR1 is SEHNR, CDR2 FQNEAQ, per germline (reference sequence). V lost 3 bases and J lost 0, with 14 bases in between. CDR3 length equals 16 residues. CDR3 nucleotides: TGTGCCAGCAGCTTTGGGGGACGGTCGTACCAAGAGACCCAGTACTTC. As protein: CASSFGGRSYQETQYF.

The J gene is TRBJ2-7, the V gene TRBV9; D remains ambiguous. This CDR3 comprises 14 residues. Germline loops: CDR1 SGDLS, CDR2 YYNGEE. With 0 bases removed from V and 1 base from J, the gap between germline ends came to 8 bases. The CDR3 nucleotides are TGTGCCAGCAGCGTAGGGGTGTTATCCTACGAGCAGTACTTC. This sequence encodes CASSVGVLSYEQYF.

The chain uses TRBV6-2 or TRBV6-3 and TRBJ2-7, with TRBD2 identical over 11 bases. Germline assignment: CDR1 MNHEY and CDR2 SVGEGT. V lost 7 bases to trimming and J lost 0 bases; unmatched junction nucleotides: 5. The CDR3 is 15 amino acids. The CDR3 coding sequence is TGTGCCAGCATCGATCTAGCGGGAGGCTCCTACGAGCAGTACTTC. Its protein product is CASIDLAGGSYEQYF.

With respect to this clonotype: The junction and the germline gene differ at one end; a read error may be behind it. V gene TRBV2 combines with J gene TRBJ1-4, with D possibly being TRBD1 (6 bases). Germline CDR1 and CDR2: SNHLY and FYNNEI. The length of the CDR3 is 15 residues. CDR3 amino acids: CASREGQYHNEKLFF. In DNA form, the CDR3 reads TGTGCCAGCAGGGAAGGACAGTACCATAATGAAAAACTGTTTTTT.

This rearrangement joins TRBV7-8 to TRBJ2-5; 7 nucleotides align to TRBD2. The CDR3 has 14 residues. After removal of 5 bases from V and 1 base from J, the junction contained 4 bases not matched to a gene. Germline V lookup: CDR1 SGHVS, CDR2 FQNEAQ. In DNA, the CDR3 is TGTGCCAGCAGCCAACGGGGGGTCCAAGAGACCCAGTACTTC. Amino acid sequence: CASSQRGVQETQYF. The full variable domain, in which reference TRBV7-8 and TRBJ2-5 provide the parts outside the CDR3, is GAGVSQSPRYKVAKRGQDVALRCDPISGHVSLFWYQQALGQGPEFLTYFQNEAQLDKSGLPSDRFFAERPEGSVSTLKIQRTQQEDSAVYLCASSQRGVQETQYFGPGTRLLVL.

CDR3 residues: CSAPARNEQYF. The CDR3, as DNA: TGCAGTGCTCCGGCGAGGAATGAGCAGTACTTC. V usage is TRBV20-1 and J usage is TRBJ2-5, with no clear D. This CDR3 comprises 11 residues. The V end was cut by 5 bases, the J end by 11 bases, with 15 bases between. Germline CDR1 reads DFQATT; CDR2 reads SNEGSKA (reference sequence).

The chain combines TRBV3-1 with TRBJ2-7; 10 nucleotides line up with TRBD2. J lost 2 bases, V lost 0 bases, and 1 base had no gene match. Germline assignment: CDR1 LGHDT and CDR2 YNNKEL (reference sequence). The CDR3 is 15 residues long. The CDR3 DNA reads as TGTGCCAGCAGCCAAGAGACTAGCGGGCCCTACGAGCAGTACTTC. Amino acids: CASSQETSGPYEQYF.

The chain carries TRBV6-1 and TRBJ2-1, with D hard to call. The CDR3 has 13 residues. V was cut by 2 bases and J by 5 bases, with 7 bases left in between. Germline V lookup: CDR1 MNHNS, CDR2 SASEGT. In nucleotides, the CDR3 is TGTGCCAGCAGTGAAATTAATAACAATGAGCAGTTCTTC. This encodes CASSEINNNEQFF.

This clonotype was found a few times. The chain combines TRBV11-2 with TRBJ2-7, with 15 bases matching TRBD2. Trimming at V came to 4 bases and at J to 6 bases, leaving 7 bases not matched to a gene. The germline CDR1 and CDR2 sequences are SGHAT and FQNNGV. There are 16 residues in the CDR3. CDR3 protein: CASSSGLAGGRGEQYF. As DNA, the CDR3 is TGTGCCAGCAGCTCGGGACTAGCGGGAGGTCGCGGCGAGCAGTACTTC. The variable domain in full, with the rest retrieved from reference TRBV11-2 and TRBJ2-7, is EAGVAQSPRYKIIEKRQSVAFWCNPISGHATLYWYQQILGQGPKLLIQFQNNGVVDDSQLPKDRFSAERLKGVDSTLKIQPAKLEDSAVYLCASSSGLAGGRGEQYFGPGTRLTVT.

The chain joins TRBV6-6 to TRBJ2-4, with D maybe TRBD1 (5 bases). The J call could be wrong; TRBJ2-5 is a better fit for the DNA end. CDR3 length: 17 amino acids. Germline V gives CDR1 MNHNY, CDR2 SVGAGI (reference sequence). The CDR3 here is CASSYPPRLGAQETQYF. The CDR3, as DNA: TGTGCCAGCAGTTACCCTCCGAGACTTGGGGCGCAAGAGACCCAGTACTTC.

Turning to this clonotype: One end of the junction fails to match germline, which may point to a read error. This chain connects TRBV15 to TRBJ2-4, with D unclear. Germline CDR1 is LNHNV and CDR2 is YYDKDF (reference sequence). The length of the CDR3 is 19 residues. This chain's CDR3 is CAASRDPASEPIAKNIQYF. The CDR3 DNA is TGTGCCGCCAGCAGAGATCCCGCATCGGAGCCTATAGCCAAAAACATTCAGTACTTC.

This chain connects TRBV5-1 to TRBJ2-5, with 9 bases aligning to TRBD2. The CDR3 has 17 amino acids. The germline CDR1 and CDR2 sequences are SGHRS and YFSETQ. V trimming: 0 bases; J trimming: 11 bases; junction bases outside the gene matches: 17. CDR3 sequence reads: CASSLDPSGIGGNEQYF. The CDR3 region has the DNA TGCGCCAGCAGCTTGGATCCTAGCGGGATAGGTGGCAATGAGCAGTACTTC. Together with reference TRBV5-1 and TRBJ2-5, the CDR3 gives the full variable domain: KAGVTQTPRYLIKTRGQQVTLSCSPISGHRSVSWYQQTPGQGLQFLFEYFSETQRNKGNFPGRFSGRQFSNSRSEMNVSTLELGDSALYLCASSLDPSGIGGNEQYFGPGTRLLVL.

The chain is built from TRBV29-1 and TRBJ1-2, with D possibly being TRBD1 (6 bases). The CDR3 spans 11 residues. Deletions cut 7 bases from V and 4 bases from J, with 10 bases between. Germline CDR1 and CDR2: SQVTM and ANQGSEA. The chain's CDR3 is CSAGQSYGYTF. In nucleotides, the CDR3 is TGCAGCGCCGGACAGAGCTATGGCTACACCTTC. Combining the CDR3 with reference TRBV29-1 and TRBJ1-2 gives the whole variable domain SAVISQKPSRDICQRGTSLTIQCQVDSQVTMMFWYRQQPGQSLTLIATANQGSEATYESGFVIDKFPISRPNLTFSTLTVSNMSPEDSSIYLCSAGQSYGYTFGSGTRLTVV.

This clonotype has a handful of counts. The J gene is TRBJ1-5, the V gene TRBV20-1, with 11 bases matching TRBD1. The germline gives CDR1 DFQATT, CDR2 SNEGSKA (reference sequence). V trimming: 7 bases; J trimming: 1 base; junction bases outside the gene matches: 3. This CDR3 spans 14 amino acids. CDR3 coding DNA: TGCAGTGGGAGGGACAGGGGGAGCAATCAGCCCCAGCATTTT. Its translation is CSGRDRGSNQPQHF.

The chain couples TRBV5-1 to TRBJ2-1, with 16 bases that match TRBD2. The CDR3 consists of 17 residues. J lost 6 bases, V lost 4 bases, and 7 bases had no gene match. Germline CDR1 reads SGHRS; CDR2 reads YFSETQ. The CDR3 DNA reads TGCGCCAGCAGCGCGGGACTAGCGGGAGGGCCGGGCAATGAGCAGTTCTTC. Translation: CASSAGLAGGPGNEQFF.

This clonotype was observed a few times. The gene calls are TRBV10-1 and TRBJ2-3; 8 nucleotides match TRBD1. The CDR3 consists of 13 residues. In germline, CDR1 is WNHNN, CDR2 SYGVQD (reference sequence). Losses at the gene ends were 7 bases for V and 4 bases for J; bases not matched to a gene: 4. The CDR3 nucleotides are TGCGCCAGCAACAGGGGGATTTCAGATACGCAGTATTTT. Protein: CASNRGISDTQYF.

The genes are TRBV7-2 and TRBJ2-5; TRBD2 matches at 7 bases. The CDR3 runs to 15 residues. J lost 4 bases, V lost 7 bases, and 12 bases had no gene match. CDR1 and CDR2 from the germline V gene are SGHTA and FQGNSA. This CDR3 reads CASTAVGGRRETQYF. In DNA, the CDR3 is TGTGCCAGCACCGCCGTAGGCGGGAGAAGAGAGACCCAGTACTTC.

The chain has TRBV20-1 and TRBJ1-1; D remains unclear. The CDR3 spans 11 residues. The germline V gene encodes CDR1 DFQATT and CDR2 SNEGSKA (reference sequence). V was clipped by 4 bases and J by 0 bases, with 3 bases between them. The CDR3 region is CSAKMNTEAFF. CDR3 nucleotides: TGCAGTGCTAAGATGAACACTGAAGCTTTCTTT.